The 12 T cell receptor beta chains below all came from one sample that was sequenced in a study of CD8 T cells in ankylosing spondylitis. MiXCR was run by TCRdb on the 5' RACE reads, yielding one entry per CDR3 protein. The sample carries more than 200,000 distinct CDR3 sequences, 20% to 30% recorded once. Specimen: blood, either unsorted or a sorted T cell fraction (not recorded which). The source of these receptors is a male donor with ankylosing spondylitis or in good health (not recorded which).

This clonotype showed up just a few times. This chain uses TRBV5-6 with TRBJ1-5; D gene uncertain. CDR3 length equals 14 residues. Germline V CDR1 and CDR2: SGHDT, YYEEEE. V was trimmed by 4 bases and J by 2 bases, leaving 10 bases between them. The CDR3 nucleotides are TGTGCCAGCAGCCGGACTATGGGCAATCAGCCCCAGCATTTT. Translation gives CASSRTMGNQPQHF.

This clonotype was detected only a few times. The chain has TRBV12-3 or TRBV12-4 and TRBJ1-3; TRBD1 matches at 7 bases. V gave up 6 bases and J gave up 3 bases; unmatched junction bases: 5. This CDR3 has 14 amino acids. The CDR3 protein is CASRSGQSGNTIYF. CDR3 sequence (DNA): TGTGCCAGCAGATCGGGACAGAGTGGAAACACCATATATTTT.

This clonotype was detected ten times or more. The chain combines TRBV20-1 with TRBJ2-1, with 10 bases fitting TRBD1. This CDR3 contains 14 residues. Trimming cost V 4 bases and J 8 bases; bases outside gene matches: 8. Germline V gives CDR1 DFQATT, CDR2 SNEGSKA (reference sequence). CDR3 residues: CSATTTGGHDEQFF. The DNA for the CDR3 is TGCAGTGCTACAACGACAGGGGGCCACGATGAGCAGTTCTTC.

This clonotype showed up just a few times. The V and J genes are TRBV20-1 and TRBJ2-7; D is perhaps TRBD2 (6 bases). Trimming stripped 6 bases from V and 7 bases from J, with 22 bases between. Per the germline V gene, CDR1 is DFQATT and CDR2 is SNEGSKA (reference sequence). The CDR3 is 14 amino acids. The CDR3, as DNA: TGCAGTGCATGGGTTCCGGGGGAGAGGGGAGAGCAGTACTTC. Translating it yields CSAWVPGERGEQYF.

V is TRBV20-1 and J is TRBJ1-1, with 8 bases identical to TRBD1. The junction had 9 bases not matched to a gene; V was cut back by 3 bases and J by 9 bases. CDR3 size: 13 residues. Germline CDR1 DFQATT, CDR2 SNEGSKA (reference sequence). The CDR3 region is CSASITTGGQAFF. In DNA, the CDR3 is TGCAGTGCTAGCATCACTACAGGGGGTCAAGCTTTCTTT.

There are many counts of this clonotype. This chain uses TRBV12-3 or TRBV12-4 with TRBJ1-2; D is undetermined. This CDR3 has 13 amino acids. The V end was cut by 2 bases, the J end by 2 bases, with 6 bases between. The CDR3 protein is CASSLNENYGYTF. In nucleotides, the CDR3 is TGTGCCAGCAGTTTAAACGAAAACTATGGCTACACCTTC.

There are a few counts of this clonotype. The gene calls are TRBV12-3 or TRBV12-4 and TRBJ2-7; D may be TRBD2 (6 bases). The CDR3 length is 15 residues. The V and J ends lost 3 bases and 2 bases respectively, with 14 bases between them. The CDR3 nucleotides are TGTGCCAGCAGTTTGAGGCGGGGAGGTCCCTACGAGCAGTACTTC. It specifies CASSLRRGGPYEQYF.

This clonotype was recorded at least ten times. The V call is TRBV25-1, the J call TRBJ2-2; 9 bases match TRBD1. This CDR3 has 16 amino acids. The V and J ends lost 2 bases and 2 bases, in that order; junction bases with no gene match: 3. Germline V CDR1 and CDR2: MGHDK, SYGVNS. The CDR3 sequence: CASSEGTGFNTGELFF. CDR3 nucleotide sequence: TGTGCCAGCAGTGAAGGGACAGGGTTTAACACCGGGGAGCTGTTTTTT. The whole variable domain, remainder taken from reference TRBV25-1 and TRBJ2-2, is EADIYQTPRYLVIGTGKKITLECSQTMGHDKMYWYQQDPGMELHLIHYSYGVNSTEKGDLSSESTVSRIRTEHFPLTLESARPSHTSQYLCASSEGTGFNTGELFFGEGSRLTVL.

The DNA for the CDR3 is TGTGCCAGCAGTTACGGGGGGCTTACAGATACGCAGTATTTT. This gives the protein CASSYGGLTDTQYF. J is TRBJ2-3 and V is TRBV6-2 or TRBV6-3, with D possibly called TRBD1 or TRBD2 (6 bases each). The CDR3 spans 14 residues. Germline CDR1 reads MNHEY; CDR2 reads SVGEGT. The V and J ends lost 2 bases and 3 bases respectively, with 9 bases between them.

This clonotype was seen at least ten times. V and J are TRBV2 and TRBJ2-3, with 11 bases fitting TRBD2. CDR3 length equals 15 residues. Per germline, CDR1 SNHLY and CDR2 FYNNEI. The V gene end was trimmed by 6 bases and the J gene end by 4 bases; junction bases not matched to a gene: 6. The CDR3 is CASSVSGGAPDTQYF. The CDR3 region has the DNA TGTGCCAGCAGCGTTAGCGGGGGGGCCCCAGATACGCAGTATTTT. The whole variable domain, filled in from reference TRBV2 and TRBJ2-3, reads EPEVTQTPSHQVTQMGQEVILRCVPISNHLYFYWYRQILGQKVEFLVSFYNNEISEKSEIFDDQFSVERPDGSNFTLKIRSTKLEDSAMYFCASSVSGGAPDTQYFGPGTRLTVL.

There are many counts of this clonotype. The rearrangement links TRBV10-2 to TRBJ1-1, with D hard to call. The CDR3 loop spans 14 amino acids. Trimming left V 0 bases short and J 0 bases short, with 5 bases between. Germline V gives CDR1 WSHSY, CDR2 SAAADI. CDR3 region: CASSESAVNTEAFF. In DNA form, the CDR3 reads TGCGCCAGCAGTGAGTCGGCGGTGAACACTGAAGCTTTCTTT.

This chain uses TRBV30 with TRBJ1-3; D call uncertain. Germline V gene data show CDR1 as GTSNPN and CDR2 as SVGIG (reference sequence). The CDR3 spans 13 residues. The V end lost 8 bases, the J end lost 3 bases, and 14 bases lay between the germline ends. Here the CDR3 DNA reads TGTGCCCAAAGTTGGCAATTTGGAAACACCATATATTTT. It codes for CAQSWQFGNTIYF.